The 29 T cell receptor beta chains presented below share a single source sample, sequenced in a study of T cells in Graves' hyperthyroidism and ophthalmopathy. Authors of the study amplified TCR beta CDR3 regions from RNA transcripts. A first-round RT-PCR of the TCR CDR3 used the HTBI primer set. One entry per CDR3 protein results from TCRdb running MiXCR on the multiplex PCR reads. Here the sample spans hundreds of thousands of distinct CDR3 sequences, 45% being singletons. Material for sequencing was peripheral blood or thyroid tissue (not recorded which). The receptors here all came from an adult man with Graves' disease, either hyperthyroidism or ophthalmopathy (not recorded which).

The V gene is TRBV2, the J gene TRBJ2-5, with no clear D. This CDR3 comprises 14 residues. The V gene lost 2 bases and the J gene lost 5 bases, with 12 bases spanning the gap. Per germline, CDR1 SNHLY and CDR2 FYNNEI. The CDR3 here is CASSELPYGETQYF. The CDR3 nucleotides read TGTGCCAGCAGTGAACTCCCATACGGGGAGACCCAGTACTTC.

The rearrangement uses TRBV25-1 and TRBJ1-2; no firm D call. The CDR3 is 12 amino acids. Trimming pared 11 bases from V and 8 bases from J, leaving 18 bases between. Looked up from germline, CDR1 is MGHDK and CDR2 is SYGVNS. The CDR3, as DNA: TGTGCCTGGAGTGTACCCCTAGGCGGCTACACCTTC. This encodes CAWSVPLGGYTF.

The table lists this clonotype with many counts. CDR3 in amino acids: CASSPYGQPQHF. The CDR3 nucleotides are TGTGCCAGCAGCCCTTACGGTCAGCCCCAGCATTTT. The V call is TRBV7-2, the J call TRBJ1-5; D gene ambiguous. This CDR3 spans 12 amino acids. Germline V lookup: CDR1 SGHTA, CDR2 FQGNSA. V was shortened by 5 bases and J by 6 bases, with 8 bases between the two germline ends.

The CDR3 loop reads CASSLTARINTEAFF. The CDR3 DNA reads TGTGCCAGCAGCTTAACCGCCAGGATAAACACTGAAGCTTTCTTT. The genes are TRBV7-2 and TRBJ1-1, with D uncertain. Germline CDR1 reads SGHTA; CDR2 reads FQGNSA. The CDR3 extends over 15 amino acids. Between the trimmed V and J ends, which lost 2 bases and 2 bases, there was a span of 12 bases.

Worth noting for this clonotype: This may be a read error, as it is one base from a much larger clone. The rearrangement joins TRBV2 to TRBJ1-5; no definite D call. CDR1 and CDR2 (germline): SNHLY, FYNNEI. Trimming pared 1 base from V and 3 bases from J, leaving 4 bases between. The CDR3 has 13 amino acids. CDR3 nucleotide sequence: TGTGCCAGCAGTGAAGTGGACAATCAGCCCCAGCATTTT. Residues: CASSEVDNQPQHF.

V gene TRBV7-9 combines with J gene TRBJ1-1, with D perhaps TRBD1 (5 bases). This CDR3 is built from 13 residues. The germline V gene has CDR1 SEHNR and CDR2 FQNEAQ (reference sequence). Trimming removed 1 base at V and 7 bases at J, with 10 bases between. CDR3 residues: CASSLVGDGEAFF. CDR3 DNA sequence: TGTGCCAGCAGCTTAGTAGGGGACGGTGAAGCTTTCTTT.

The J gene is TRBJ1-4, the V gene TRBV19; D may be TRBD1 (6 bases). Germline lookup yields CDR1 LNHDA and CDR2 SQIVND (reference sequence). Trimming took off 9 bases at V and 2 bases at J, with 16 bases between the two ends. The CDR3 contains 15 residues. The CDR3 nucleotides are TGTGCCAGCAGTCCGCAGGGGTTGACTAATGAAAAACTGTTTTTT. Translating gives CASSPQGLTNEKLFF.

As to this clonotype: The CDR3 carries no conserved terminal phenylalanine or tryptophan, so it likely arises from a read error. The gene calls are TRBV5-1 and TRBJ2-7; D gene unclear. The CDR3 totals 14 residues. Germline V gene sequence: CDR1 SGHRS, CDR2 YFSETQ. The V end was cut by 3 bases, the J end by 3 bases, with 13 bases between. In nucleotides, the CDR3 is TGCGCCAGCAGCTATGAGACATCTTTCTACGAGCAGTACCTC. This translates into CASSYETSFYEQYL.

The CDR3, as DNA: TGTGCCAGCAGCTCAGGGACTAGCGGGGGGGCGATTAGTGAGACCCAGTACTTC. It encodes CASSSGTSGGAISETQYF. V usage is TRBV7-1 and J usage is TRBJ2-5; 15 bases are shared with TRBD2. TRBV7-1 is reported as an ORF; its role is uncertain. With 1 base clipped from V and 5 bases from J, the junction kept 8 bases outside the gene matches. This CDR3 has 18 residues.

The V and J genes are TRBV2 and TRBJ1-5; D not certain. V dropped 1 base and J dropped 0 bases, with 13 bases sitting between them. Per germline, CDR1 SNHLY and CDR2 FYNNEI. This CDR3 has 17 residues. CDR3 sequence: CASSEVGRGNSNQPQHF. The CDR3 coding sequence is TGTGCCAGCAGTGAAGTAGGAAGAGGGAATAGCAATCAGCCCCAGCATTTT.

As for this clonotype: The junction differs from germline at one of its ends, possibly a read error. The chain uses TRBV29-1 and TRBJ1-1, with TRBD1 as a possible D gene (5 bases). The CDR3 loop spans 14 amino acids. The germline V gene has CDR1 SQVTM and CDR2 ANQGSEA. CDR3 nucleotides: TGCAGCGTTGAAAGGGTCGGGACCTCCACTGTAGCTTTCTTT. Amino acid sequence: CSVERVGTSTVAFF.

Comment on this clonotype: At one end the junction does not follow the germline gene, possibly because of a read error. This rearrangement joins TRBV7-9 to TRBJ2-5; TRBD2 matches 10 bases. CDR3 length: 17 residues. CDR1 SEHNR and CDR2 FQNEAQ come from the germline V gene (reference sequence). DNA of the CDR3: TGTGCCAGCAGCTTACCTAGCGGGGGAGACCTACAAGGGACCCAGTACTTC. It codes for CASSLPSGGDLQGTQYF.

Regarding this clonotype: The missing conserved phenylalanine or tryptophan at the end of this CDR3 makes a read error likely. The limits of the CDR3 on the DNA are not certain, so only TCRdb's listed CDR3 is given. The chain joins TRBV19 to TRBJ1-6. The CDR3 is 8 residues long, ends included. The germline V gene encodes CDR1 LNHDA and CDR2 SQIVND (reference sequence). CDR3 region: CASRLNSG.

The sample holds a few counts of this clonotype. This chain links TRBV10-3 with TRBJ2-5; 9 bases fit TRBD1. The V and J ends lost 3 bases and 5 bases, in that order; junction bases with no gene match: 10. CDR3 length: 16 residues. CDR1 and CDR2 from the germline V gene are ENHRY and SYGVKD. The chain's CDR3 is CAISDSKTGGKETQYF. CDR3 DNA: TGTGCCATCAGTGATTCCAAGACAGGGGGAAAGGAGACCCAGTACTTC.

J is TRBJ1-1 and V is TRBV12-3 or TRBV12-4; D remains ambiguous. Trimming stripped 2 bases from V and 7 bases from J, with 5 bases between. The CDR3 loop spans 11 amino acids. The chain's CDR3 is CASSLPFEAFF. The CDR3 DNA sequence: TGTGCCAGCAGTTTACCCTTTGAAGCTTTCTTT.

A word on this clonotype: A much more abundant neighbour one base away suggests this may be a read error. The J gene is TRBJ2-7, the V gene TRBV2; the D gene is possibly TRBD2 (5 bases). Germline CDR1 is SNHLY and CDR2 is FYNNEI. The CDR3 has 10 amino acids. The DNA of the CDR3 is TGTGCCGGCAGTGAGGGTGAGCAGTACTTC. Its protein product is CAGSEGEQYF.

This clonotype was counted ten times or more. This chain uses TRBV20-1 with TRBJ1-6, with D unresolved. Germline V gene lookup returns CDR1 DFQATT and CDR2 SNEGSKA (reference sequence). The CDR3 is 13 residues long. Trimming shortened V by 2 bases and J by 8 bases, and 10 bases separated the two germline ends. This CDR3 reads CSARRGRDSPLHF. As DNA, the CDR3 is TGCAGTGCTAGAAGAGGGAGGGATTCACCCCTCCACTTT.

The V and J genes are TRBV29-1 and TRBJ1-6; D uncertain. Germline V gene data show CDR1 as SQVTM and CDR2 as ANQGSEA. CDR3 size: 13 residues. The CDR3 reads CSPSGRNNSPLHF. The CDR3 DNA reads TGCAGTCCATCTGGAAGGAATAATTCACCCCTCCACTTT.

V is TRBV11-2 and J is TRBJ2-7; D is possibly TRBD1 (5 bases). This CDR3 is 14 amino acids long. From germline, CDR1 is SGHAT and CDR2 FQNNGV. Trimming cost V 1 base and J 5 bases, with 12 bases left between them. CDR3 bases: TGTGCCAGCAGCTTAGGGGGCCAACGGGACGAGCAGTACTTC. It yields the protein CASSLGGQRDEQYF.

The chain has TRBV20-1 and TRBJ2-5, with TRBD1 identical over 8 bases. J lost 0 bases, V lost 0 bases, and 12 bases had no gene match. The CDR3 loop spans 18 amino acids. Looked up from germline, CDR1 is DFQATT and CDR2 is SNEGSKA (reference sequence). The CDR3, as DNA: TGCAGTGCTAGAGATAGGGGACAGGCCTTCCTTTACCAAGAGACCCAGTACTTC. Translation: CSARDRGQAFLYQETQYF.

The sample holds a few counts of this clonotype. V gene TRBV4-1 combines with J gene TRBJ1-2; D unresolved. The V gene lost 1 base and the J gene lost 4 bases, with 10 bases spanning the gap. CDR3 length equals 14 residues. CDR1 and CDR2 (germline): MGHRA, YSYEKL. Written as DNA, the CDR3 is TGCGCCAGCAGCCAAGGGGCGGGGATCTATGGCTACACCTTC. Its translation is CASSQGAGIYGYTF.

This clonotype has ten or more counts. The V call is TRBV7-8, the J call TRBJ2-7; 10 bases are shared with TRBD2. The germline V gene has CDR1 SGHVS and CDR2 FQNEAQ. V gave up 3 bases and J gave up 6 bases; unmatched junction bases: 5. The CDR3 totals 14 residues. The CDR3 protein is CASSLAGLAPEQYF. The CDR3 DNA sequence: TGTGCCAGCAGCTTGGCGGGACTAGCGCCCGAGCAGTACTTC.

This clonotype was found a few times. The chain employs TRBV2 and TRBJ1-5, with TRBD1 matching 9 bases. The CDR3 extends over 15 amino acids. Germline values: CDR1 SNHLY, CDR2 FYNNEI. V gave up 6 bases and J gave up 3 bases; unmatched junction bases: 6. Written as DNA, the CDR3 is TGTGCCAGCAGGAACAGGGGGCTACTCAATCAGCCCCAGCATTTT. It translates to CASRNRGLLNQPQHF.

The CDR3 region is CAISGLSYEQYF. CDR3 DNA: TGTGCCATCAGTGGGCTGAGCTACGAGCAGTACTTC. The chain uses TRBV10-3 and TRBJ2-7; D ambiguous. CDR1 is ENHRY, CDR2 SYGVKD, per germline. With 4 bases removed from V and 3 bases from J, the gap between germline ends came to 7 bases. This CDR3 is 12 amino acids long.

This clonotype was counted many times. The chain uses TRBV29-1 and TRBJ1-5; perhaps TRBD1 as D (5 bases). V was shortened by 4 bases and J by 5 bases, with 12 bases between the two germline ends. The CDR3 has 13 amino acids. Germline V CDR1 and CDR2: SQVTM, ANQGSEA. CDR3 coding DNA: TGCAGCGTTGGTGGGGGTTCTGATCAGCCCCAGCATTTT. This gives the protein CSVGGGSDQPQHF.

Points on this clonotype: Compared with germline, one end of the junction differs, possibly owing to a read error. This sequence joins TRBV11-1 and TRBJ2-5; D may be TRBD2 (6 bases). This CDR3 is 13 amino acids long. Germline V gene sequence: CDR1 SGHAT, CDR2 FQDESV (reference sequence). The CDR3 here is CTSTSGLGGTQYF. The CDR3 region has the DNA TGTACCAGCACCTCAGGCCTCGGGGGAACCCAGTACTTC.

Note on this clonotype: Possible read error: a much larger clone is one base away. The chain carries TRBV10-3 and TRBJ2-2, with D hard to call. The CDR3 loop spans 15 amino acids. Germline V gene lookup returns CDR1 ENHRY and CDR2 SYGVKD. CDR3 in DNA: TGTGCCAGCAGTGAGTCGAGCGCTGCCACCGGGGAGCTGTTTTTT. This encodes CASSESSAATGELFF.

This clonotype was detected only a few times. The chain combines TRBV5-1 with TRBJ2-5, with D possibly TRBD2 on 5 matching bases. Trimming shortened V by 0 bases and J by 3 bases, and 9 bases separated the two germline ends. Germline assignment: CDR1 SGHRS and CDR2 YFSETQ. This CDR3 has 14 residues. This CDR3 is CASSLGGKEETQYF. The CDR3 DNA sequence: TGCGCCAGCAGCTTGGGAGGGAAGGAAGAGACCCAGTACTTC.

The chain joins TRBV12-3 or TRBV12-4 to TRBJ1-1; weak D call: TRBD1 (6 bases). The CDR3 runs to 17 residues. V dropped 6 bases and J dropped 0 bases, with 20 bases sitting between them. The CDR3 spells CASSGIKTGHMNTEAFF. CDR3 in DNA: TGTGCCAGCAGCGGAATAAAAACGGGACACATGAACACTGAAGCTTTCTTT.